This TCR beta chain was captured by sequencing in a study of cytomegalovirus exposure and HLA in healthy donors. Whole-study findings and limits: Later work found most CMV-associated TCR beta chains apparently HLA-restricted. A missense variant in DCLRE1C was later tied to TCR beta V- and J-gene trimming. According to the study, around 160 TCR beta chains were cytomegalovirus-associated.

Primers for the PCR totalled 60 Vbeta and 13 Jbeta. Generated by immunoSEQ multiplex PCR, the TCRdb table keeps only in-frame clones and is missing some. The data show approximately 160,000 clones, 70% seen once. This clone is a singleton in its sample. The target antigen is unknown. The V and J ends lost 2 bases and 5 bases respectively, with 10 bases between them. The germline V gene encodes CDR1 SGDLS and CDR2 YYNGEE. The CDR3 is 13 residues long. The sequence was collected from a man in his late teens or twenties in good health and CMV-seropositive. The sequencing input was PBMCs. V is TRBV9 and J is TRBJ1-1, with D tentatively TRBD1 (6 bases). The CDR3 region has the DNA TGTGCCAGCAGCGTTGATAGGGGGACTGAAGCTTTCTTT. Amino acid sequence: CASSVDRGTEAFF.